This record concerns one T cell receptor (beta chain) sequence. Its target is not known. V lost 3 bases and J 1 base, leaving 12 bases between the germline ends. The CDR3 contains 15 residues. This entry belongs to a study of CD8 T cells in ankylosing spondylitis. Findings and limits, study-wide: Earlier literature documents some of the motif variants in reactive arthritis synovial fluid and blood. Matched ankylosing spondylitis synovial fluid reportedly contained a significantly enriched population of disease-linked clones.

MiXCR was run by TCRdb on the 5' RACE reads, yielding one entry per CDR3 protein. The sample has 190,000 or so distinct CDR3 sequences, roughly 13% seen once; the top ten hold approximately 17%. This TCR came from a male donor with ankylosing spondylitis or in good health (not recorded which). V gene TRBV12-3 or TRBV12-4 combines with J gene TRBJ1-1; maybe TRBD1 (6 bases). Sequenced sample: blood, either unsorted or a sorted T cell fraction (not recorded which). The CDR3 spells CASSFVRGGNTEAFF. The CDR3 DNA reads TGTGCCAGCAGTTTCGTCAGGGGAGGGAACACTGAAGCTTTCTTT.